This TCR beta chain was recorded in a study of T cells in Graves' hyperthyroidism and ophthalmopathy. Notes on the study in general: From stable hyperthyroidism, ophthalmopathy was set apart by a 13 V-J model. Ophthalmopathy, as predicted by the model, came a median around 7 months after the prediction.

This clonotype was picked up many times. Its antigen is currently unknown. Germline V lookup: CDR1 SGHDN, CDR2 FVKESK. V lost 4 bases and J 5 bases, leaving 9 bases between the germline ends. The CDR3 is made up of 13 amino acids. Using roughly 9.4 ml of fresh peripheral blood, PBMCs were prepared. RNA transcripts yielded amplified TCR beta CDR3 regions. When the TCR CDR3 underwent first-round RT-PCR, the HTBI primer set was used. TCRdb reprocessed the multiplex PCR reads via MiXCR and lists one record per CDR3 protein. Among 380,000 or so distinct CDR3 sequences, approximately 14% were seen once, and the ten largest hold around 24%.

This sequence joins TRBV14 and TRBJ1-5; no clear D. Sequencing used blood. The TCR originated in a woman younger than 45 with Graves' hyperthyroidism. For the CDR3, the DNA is TGTGCCAGCAGCCTCTTTACCGATCAGCCCCAGCATTTT. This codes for CASSLFTDQPQHF.